These T cell receptor beta chains were read from a single sample in a study of blood T cell repertoires in COVID-19. Produced via immunoSEQ multiplex PCR; TCRdb's table is partial and in-frame only. The profile shows under 300,000 clones, roughly four fifths of them singletons. The specimen sequenced was peripheral blood. The origin of the receptors is a woman aged 18-29 years with acute or convalescent COVID-19. The CDR3 runs from the conserved cysteine through the conserved F or W. A D gene is named only where the DNA matches it firmly. Clone size, where shown, is once, few, many, or a class for clones that have expanded.

j_gene: TRBJ1-1; v_gene: TRBV18; abundance: .; d_gene: .; CDR3aa: CASSRSENTEAFF; CDR3nt: TGTGCCAGCTCACGATCAGAGAACACTGAAGCTTTCTTT
j_gene: TRBJ1-2; v_gene: TRBV7-2; abundance: .; d_gene: .; CDR3aa: CASSTWWEGYGYTF; CDR3nt: TGTGCCAGCAGCACTTGGTGGGAGGGCTATGGCTACACCTTC
j_gene: TRBJ1-3; v_gene: TRBV4-1; abundance: many; d_gene: .; CDR3aa: CASSPDSSSGNTIYF; CDR3nt: TGCGCCAGCAGCCCTGACTCTTCCTCTGGAAACACCATATATTTT
j_gene: TRBJ2-7; v_gene: TRBV6-2/TRBV6-3; abundance: .; d_gene: TRBD2; CDR3aa: CASSYNKAGADYEQYF; CDR3nt: TGTGCCAGCAGTTACAATAAAGCGGGAGCTGACTACGAGCAGTACTTC
j_gene: TRBJ1-6; v_gene: TRBV30; abundance: .; d_gene: TRBD1; CDR3aa: CAWSIGTALVSYNSPLHF; CDR3nt: TGTGCCTGGAGTATAGGGACAGCCCTCGTCTCCTATAATTCACCCCTCCACTTT
j_gene: TRBJ1-1; v_gene: TRBV7-9; abundance: once; d_gene: .; CDR3aa: CASSLGDKFEAFF; CDR3nt: TGTGCCAGCAGCTTAGGGGACAAATTTGAAGCTTTCTTT
j_gene: TRBJ2-1; v_gene: TRBV6-2/TRBV6-3; abundance: many; d_gene: TRBD2; CDR3aa: CASSYSMWEGLMNEQFF; CDR3nt: TGTGCCAGCAGTTACTCGATGTGGGAGGGCCTAATGAATGAGCAGTTCTTC
j_gene: TRBJ2-1; v_gene: TRBV19; abundance: .; d_gene: TRBD2; CDR3aa: CATGTSGRVQEFF; CDR3nt: TGTGCCACCGGGACTAGCGGGAGGGTCCAGGAGTTCTTC
j_gene: TRBJ2-7; v_gene: TRBV7-2; abundance: .; d_gene: .; CDR3aa: CASSATSSYEQYF; CDR3nt: TGTGCCAGCAGCGCGACTAGTTCCTACGAGCAGTACTTC
j_gene: TRBJ2-4; v_gene: TRBV3-1/TRBV3-2; abundance: few; d_gene: TRBD2; CDR3aa: CASSHGLAGGVAKNIQYF; CDR3nt: TGTGCCAGCAGCCACGGACTAGCGGGAGGGGTAGCCAAAAACATTCAGTACTTC
j_gene: TRBJ1-1; v_gene: TRBV4-3; abundance: few; d_gene: .; CDR3aa: CASSLRGGRDEAFF; CDR3nt: TGCGCCAGCAGCCTGAGGGGGGGGCGGGATGAAGCTTTCTTT
j_gene: TRBJ2-7; v_gene: TRBV30; abundance: .; d_gene: .; CDR3aa: CAWSIVFYEQYF; CDR3nt: TGTGCCTGGAGTATCGTTTTCTACGAGCAGTACTTC
j_gene: TRBJ2-1; v_gene: TRBV7-2; abundance: .; d_gene: .; CDR3aa: CASSLGLATQAEQFF; CDR3nt: TGTGCCAGCAGCTTAGGGCTAGCGACGCAGGCTGAGCAGTTCTTC
j_gene: TRBJ2-3; v_gene: TRBV28; abundance: .; d_gene: .; CDR3aa: CASSQTESTDTQYF; CDR3nt: TGTGCCAGCAGCCAGACAGAAAGCACAGATACGCAGTATTTT
j_gene: TRBJ1-2; v_gene: TRBV7-9; abundance: .; d_gene: .; CDR3aa: CASSLAPGGYTF; CDR3nt: TGTGCCAGCAGCTTGGCTCCGGGAGGCTACACCTTC
j_gene: TRBJ1-1; v_gene: TRBV29-1; abundance: .; d_gene: .; CDR3aa: CSVVPHMNTEAFF; CDR3nt: TGCAGCGTTGTTCCGCACATGAACACTGAAGCTTTCTTT
j_gene: TRBJ1-5; v_gene: TRBV6-5; abundance: .; d_gene: .; CDR3aa: CASSYSGVGNQPQHF; CDR3nt: TGTGCCAGCAGTTACTCAGGGGTAGGGAATCAGCCCCAGCATTTT